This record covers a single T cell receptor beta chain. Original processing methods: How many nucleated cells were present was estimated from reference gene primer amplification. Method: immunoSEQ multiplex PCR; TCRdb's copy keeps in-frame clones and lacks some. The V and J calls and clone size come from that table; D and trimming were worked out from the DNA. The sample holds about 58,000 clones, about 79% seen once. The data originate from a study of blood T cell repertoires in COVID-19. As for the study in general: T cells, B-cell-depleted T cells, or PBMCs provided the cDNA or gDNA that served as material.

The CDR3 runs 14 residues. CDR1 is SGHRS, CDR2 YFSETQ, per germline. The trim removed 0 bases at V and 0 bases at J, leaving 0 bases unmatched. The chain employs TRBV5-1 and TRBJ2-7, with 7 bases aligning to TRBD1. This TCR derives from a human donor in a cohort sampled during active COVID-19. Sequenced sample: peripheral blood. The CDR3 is CASSLEGASYEQYF. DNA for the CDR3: TGCGCCAGCAGCTTGGAGGGGGCCTCCTACGAGCAGTACTTC.